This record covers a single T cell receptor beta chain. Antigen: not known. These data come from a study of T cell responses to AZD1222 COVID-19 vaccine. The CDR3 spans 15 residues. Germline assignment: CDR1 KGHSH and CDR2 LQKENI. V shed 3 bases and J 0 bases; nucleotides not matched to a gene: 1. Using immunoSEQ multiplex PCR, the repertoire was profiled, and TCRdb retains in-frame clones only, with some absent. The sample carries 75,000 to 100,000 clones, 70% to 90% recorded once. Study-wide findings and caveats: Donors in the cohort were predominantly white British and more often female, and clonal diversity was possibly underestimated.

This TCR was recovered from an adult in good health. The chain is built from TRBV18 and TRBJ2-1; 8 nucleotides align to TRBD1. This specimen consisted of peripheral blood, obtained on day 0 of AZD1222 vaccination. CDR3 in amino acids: CASSPDRGSYNEQFF. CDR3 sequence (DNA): TGTGCCAGCTCACCTGACAGGGGCTCCTACAATGAGCAGTTCTTC. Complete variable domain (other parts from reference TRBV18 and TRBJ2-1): NAGVMQNPRHLVRRRGQEARLRCSPMKGHSHVYWYRQLPEEGLKFMVYLQKENIIDESGMPKERFSAEFPKEGPSILRIQQVVRGDSAAYFCASSPDRGSYNEQFFGPGTRLTVL.